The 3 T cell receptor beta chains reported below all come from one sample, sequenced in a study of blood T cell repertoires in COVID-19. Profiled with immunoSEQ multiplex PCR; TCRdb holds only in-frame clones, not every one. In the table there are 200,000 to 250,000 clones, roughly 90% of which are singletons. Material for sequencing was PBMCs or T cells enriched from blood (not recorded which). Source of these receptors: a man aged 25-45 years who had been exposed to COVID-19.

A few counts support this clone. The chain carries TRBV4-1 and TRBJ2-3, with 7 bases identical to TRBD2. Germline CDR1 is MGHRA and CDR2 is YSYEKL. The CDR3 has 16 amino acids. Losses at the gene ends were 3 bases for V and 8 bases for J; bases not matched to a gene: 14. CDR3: CASSQLLSGPRITQYF. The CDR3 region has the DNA TGCGCCAGCAGCCAGCTCCTTAGCGGGCCTCGGATTACGCAGTATTTT.

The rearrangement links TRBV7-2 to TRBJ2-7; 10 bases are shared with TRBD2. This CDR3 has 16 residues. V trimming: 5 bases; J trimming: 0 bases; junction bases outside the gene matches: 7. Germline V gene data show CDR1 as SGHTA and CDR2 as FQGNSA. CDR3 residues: CASSLDSGGSSYEQYF. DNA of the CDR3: TGTGCCAGCAGCCTAGATAGCGGGGGGTCCTCCTACGAGCAGTACTTC.

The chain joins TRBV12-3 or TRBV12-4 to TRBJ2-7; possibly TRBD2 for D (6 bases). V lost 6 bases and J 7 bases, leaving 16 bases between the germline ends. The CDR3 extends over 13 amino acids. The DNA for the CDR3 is TGTGCCAGCAGGGGACTTCCGGCGGGGGAGCAGTACTTC. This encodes CASRGLPAGEQYF.